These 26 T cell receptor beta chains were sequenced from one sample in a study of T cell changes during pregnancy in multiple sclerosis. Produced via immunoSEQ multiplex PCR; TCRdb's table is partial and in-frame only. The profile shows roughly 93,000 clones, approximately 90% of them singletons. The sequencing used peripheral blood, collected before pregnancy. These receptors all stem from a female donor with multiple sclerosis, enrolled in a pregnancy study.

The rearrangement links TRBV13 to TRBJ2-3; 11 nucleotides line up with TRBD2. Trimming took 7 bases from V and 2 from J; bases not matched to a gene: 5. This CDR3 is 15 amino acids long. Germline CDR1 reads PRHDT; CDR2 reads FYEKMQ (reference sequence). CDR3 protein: CASIRLAGPTDTQYF. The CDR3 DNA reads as TGTGCCAGCATCAGACTAGCGGGACCCACAGATACGCAGTATTTT.

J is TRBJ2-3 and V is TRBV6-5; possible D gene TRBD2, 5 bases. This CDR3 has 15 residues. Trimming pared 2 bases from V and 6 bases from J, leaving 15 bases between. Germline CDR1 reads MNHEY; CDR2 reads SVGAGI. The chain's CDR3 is CASSYPKLDQDTQYF. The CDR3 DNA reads TGTGCCAGCAGTTACCCAAAACTAGACCAGGATACGCAGTATTTT.

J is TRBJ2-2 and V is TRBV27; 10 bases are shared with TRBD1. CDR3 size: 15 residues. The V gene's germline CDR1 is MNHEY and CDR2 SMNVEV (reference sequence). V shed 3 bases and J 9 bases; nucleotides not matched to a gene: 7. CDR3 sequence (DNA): TGTGCCAGCAGTTTCTCCCGGACAGGGGGTTGGGAGCTGTTTTTT. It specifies CASSFSRTGGWELFF.

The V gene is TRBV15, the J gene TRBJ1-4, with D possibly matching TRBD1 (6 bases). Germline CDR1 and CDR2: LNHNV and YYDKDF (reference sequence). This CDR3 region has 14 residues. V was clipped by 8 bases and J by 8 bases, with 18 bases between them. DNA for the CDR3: TGTGCCACCGGCGACAGGAGAGAAGGGGAAAAACTGTTTTTT. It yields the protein CATGDRREGEKLFF.

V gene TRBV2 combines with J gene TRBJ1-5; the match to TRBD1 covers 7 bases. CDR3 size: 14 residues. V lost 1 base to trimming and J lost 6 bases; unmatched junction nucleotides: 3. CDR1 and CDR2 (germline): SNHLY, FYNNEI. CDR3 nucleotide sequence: TGTGCCAGCAGTGAAGAGCAGGGGGTTCAGCCCCAGCATTTT. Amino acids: CASSEEQGVQPQHF.

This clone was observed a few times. The CDR3 reads CASRSGGAGELFF. CDR3 coding DNA: TGTGCCAGCAGATCGGGGGGAGCCGGGGAGCTGTTTTTT. The chain has TRBV7-2 and TRBJ2-2; 7 nucleotides line up with TRBD2. This CDR3 has 13 residues. The germline gives CDR1 SGHTA, CDR2 FQGNSA. J lost 6 bases, V lost 6 bases, and 4 bases had no gene match.

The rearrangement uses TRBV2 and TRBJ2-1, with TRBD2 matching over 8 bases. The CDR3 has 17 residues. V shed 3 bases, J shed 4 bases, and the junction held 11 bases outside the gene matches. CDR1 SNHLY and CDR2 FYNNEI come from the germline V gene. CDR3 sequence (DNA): TGTGCCAGCAGTGAGGCCCCAGCGGGAGTGAGGTACAATGAGCAGTTCTTC. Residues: CASSEAPAGVRYNEQFF.

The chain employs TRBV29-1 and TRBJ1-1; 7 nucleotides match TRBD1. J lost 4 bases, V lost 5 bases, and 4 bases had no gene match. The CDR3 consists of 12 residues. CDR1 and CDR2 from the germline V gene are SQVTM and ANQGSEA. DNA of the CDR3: TGCAGCGTTACAGGGGTGCGCACTGAAGCTTTCTTT. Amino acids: CSVTGVRTEAFF. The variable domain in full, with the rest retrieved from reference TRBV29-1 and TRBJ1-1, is SAVISQKPSRDICQRGTSLTIQCQVDSQVTMMFWYRQQPGQSLTLIATANQGSEATYESGFVIDKFPISRPNLTFSTLTVSNMSPEDSSIYLCSVTGVRTEAFFGQGTRLTVV.

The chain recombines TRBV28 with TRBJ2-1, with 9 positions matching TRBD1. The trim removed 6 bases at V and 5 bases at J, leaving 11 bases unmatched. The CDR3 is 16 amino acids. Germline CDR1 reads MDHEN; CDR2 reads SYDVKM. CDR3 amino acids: CASSPAGQGFDNEQFF. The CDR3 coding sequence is TGTGCCAGCAGCCCGGCGGGACAGGGTTTCGACAATGAGCAGTTCTTC.

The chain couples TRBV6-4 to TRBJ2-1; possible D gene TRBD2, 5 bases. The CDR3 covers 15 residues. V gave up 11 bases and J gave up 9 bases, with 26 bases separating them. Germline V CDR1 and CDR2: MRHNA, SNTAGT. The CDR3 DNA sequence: TGTGCCTCCTCTCCCGAGAGGGCCGGGTGGAGTGAGCAGTTCTTC. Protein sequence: CASSPERAGWSEQFF.

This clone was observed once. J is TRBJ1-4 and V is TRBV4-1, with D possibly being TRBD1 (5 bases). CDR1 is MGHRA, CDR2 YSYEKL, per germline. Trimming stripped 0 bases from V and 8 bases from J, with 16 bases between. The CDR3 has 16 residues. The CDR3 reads CASSQDWPNWGEKLFF. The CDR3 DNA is TGCGCCAGCAGCCAAGATTGGCCGAACTGGGGCGAAAAACTGTTTTTT.

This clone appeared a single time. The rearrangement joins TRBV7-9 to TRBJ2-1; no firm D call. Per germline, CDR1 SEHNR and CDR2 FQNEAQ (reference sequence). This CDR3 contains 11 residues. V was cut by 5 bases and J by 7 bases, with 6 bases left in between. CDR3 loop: CASSPENEQFF. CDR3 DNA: TGTGCCAGCAGCCCCGAGAATGAGCAGTTCTTC.

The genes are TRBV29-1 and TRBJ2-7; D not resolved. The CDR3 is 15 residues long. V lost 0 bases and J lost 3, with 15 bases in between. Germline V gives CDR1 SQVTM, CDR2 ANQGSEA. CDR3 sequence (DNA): TGCAGCGTTGAAGATCGGTGGCCGGGTGGCTACGAGCAGTACTTC. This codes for CSVEDRWPGGYEQYF.

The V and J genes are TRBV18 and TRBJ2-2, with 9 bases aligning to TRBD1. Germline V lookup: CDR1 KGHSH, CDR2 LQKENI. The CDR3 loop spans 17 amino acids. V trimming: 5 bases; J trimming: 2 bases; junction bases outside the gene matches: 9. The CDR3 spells CASSTLGTGLNTGELFF. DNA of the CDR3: TGTGCCAGCTCAACGCTAGGGACAGGGCTAAACACCGGGGAGCTGTTTTTT.

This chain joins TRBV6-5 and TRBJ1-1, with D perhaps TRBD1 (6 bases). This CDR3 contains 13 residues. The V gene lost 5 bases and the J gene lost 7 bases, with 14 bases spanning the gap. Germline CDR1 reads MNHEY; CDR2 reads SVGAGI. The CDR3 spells CASSDRDIDEAFF. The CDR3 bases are TGTGCCAGCAGTGACCGGGACATAGATGAAGCTTTCTTT.

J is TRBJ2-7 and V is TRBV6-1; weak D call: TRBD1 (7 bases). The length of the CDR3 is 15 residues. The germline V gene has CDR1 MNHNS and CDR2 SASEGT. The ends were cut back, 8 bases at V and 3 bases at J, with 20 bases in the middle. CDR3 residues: CASLVGRGQFYEQYF. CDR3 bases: TGTGCCAGCCTCGTGGGGCGGGGACAGTTCTACGAGCAGTACTTC.

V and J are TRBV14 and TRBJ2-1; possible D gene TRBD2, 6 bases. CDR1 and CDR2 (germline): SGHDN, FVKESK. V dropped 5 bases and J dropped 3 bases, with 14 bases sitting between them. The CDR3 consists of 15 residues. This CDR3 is CASSVLAGLYNEQFF. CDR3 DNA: TGTGCCAGCAGCGTACTGGCGGGGCTCTACAATGAGCAGTTCTTC.

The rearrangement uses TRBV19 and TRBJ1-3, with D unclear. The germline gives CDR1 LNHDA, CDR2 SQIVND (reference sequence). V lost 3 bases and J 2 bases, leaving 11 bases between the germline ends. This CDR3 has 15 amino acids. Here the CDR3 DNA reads TGTGCCAGTAGTATCCAAGGGAGTGCTGGAAACACCATATATTTT. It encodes CASSIQGSAGNTIYF.

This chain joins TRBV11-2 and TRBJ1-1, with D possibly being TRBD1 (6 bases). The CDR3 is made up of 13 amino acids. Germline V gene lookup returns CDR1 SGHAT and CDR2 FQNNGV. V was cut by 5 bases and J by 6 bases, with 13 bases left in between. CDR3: CASSQGPDSEAFF. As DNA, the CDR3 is TGTGCCAGCAGCCAGGGGCCCGACTCTGAAGCTTTCTTT.

The CDR3 protein is CASTEAGSGNQPQHF. In DNA, the CDR3 is TGTGCCAGCACCGAGGCCGGGAGTGGCAATCAGCCCCAGCATTTT. This chain joins TRBV28 and TRBJ1-5; no clear D. V was cut by 7 bases and J by 2 bases, with 15 bases left in between. This CDR3 contains 15 residues. Per germline, CDR1 MDHEN and CDR2 SYDVKM.

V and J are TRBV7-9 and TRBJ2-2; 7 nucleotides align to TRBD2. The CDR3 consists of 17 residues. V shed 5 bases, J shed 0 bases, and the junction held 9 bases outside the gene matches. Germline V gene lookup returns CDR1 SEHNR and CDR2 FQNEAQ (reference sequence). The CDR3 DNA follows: TGTGCCAGCAGCATGGCGGTTGCGGGGGCGAACACCGGGGAGCTGTTTTTT. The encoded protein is CASSMAVAGANTGELFF.

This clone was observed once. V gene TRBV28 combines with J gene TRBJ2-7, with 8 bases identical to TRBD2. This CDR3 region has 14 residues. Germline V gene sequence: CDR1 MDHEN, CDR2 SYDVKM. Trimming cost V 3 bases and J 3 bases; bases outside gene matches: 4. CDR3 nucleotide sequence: TGTGCCAGCAGTTTTAGCGGGGCGAACTACGAGCAGTACTTC. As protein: CASSFSGANYEQYF.

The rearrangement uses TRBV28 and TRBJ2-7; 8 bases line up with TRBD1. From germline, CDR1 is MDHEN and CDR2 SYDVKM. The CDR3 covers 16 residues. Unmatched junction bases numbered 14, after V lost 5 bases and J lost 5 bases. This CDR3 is CASSRAEGTGTHEQYF. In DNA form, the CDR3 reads TGTGCCAGCAGTCGGGCCGAGGGGACAGGTACCCACGAGCAGTACTTC. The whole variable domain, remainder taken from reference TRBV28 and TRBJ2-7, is DVKVTQSSRYLVKRTGEKVFLECVQDMDHENMFWYRQDPGLGLRLIYFSYDVKMKEKGDIPEGYSVSREKKERFSLILESASTNQTSMYLCASSRAEGTGTHEQYFGPGTRLTVT.

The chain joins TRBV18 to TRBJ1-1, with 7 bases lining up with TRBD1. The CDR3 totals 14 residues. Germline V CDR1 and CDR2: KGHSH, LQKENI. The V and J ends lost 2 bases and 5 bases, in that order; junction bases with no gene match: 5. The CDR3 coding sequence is TGTGCCAGCTCACCAACCGACAGGGCTACTGAAGCTTTCTTT. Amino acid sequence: CASSPTDRATEAFF.

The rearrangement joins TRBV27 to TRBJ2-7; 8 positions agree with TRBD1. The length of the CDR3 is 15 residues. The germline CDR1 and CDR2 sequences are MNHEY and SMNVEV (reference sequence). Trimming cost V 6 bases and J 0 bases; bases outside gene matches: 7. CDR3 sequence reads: CASSLRGQSSYEQYF. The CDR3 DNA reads TGTGCCAGCAGCCTCAGGGGGCAGAGCTCCTACGAGCAGTACTTC.

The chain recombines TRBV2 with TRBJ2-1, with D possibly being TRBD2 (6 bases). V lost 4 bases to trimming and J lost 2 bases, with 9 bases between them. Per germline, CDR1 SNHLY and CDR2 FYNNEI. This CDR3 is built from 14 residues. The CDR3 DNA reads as TGTGCCAGCAGTGGTCTAGCGCCCTACAATGAGCAGTTCTTC. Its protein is CASSGLAPYNEQFF.